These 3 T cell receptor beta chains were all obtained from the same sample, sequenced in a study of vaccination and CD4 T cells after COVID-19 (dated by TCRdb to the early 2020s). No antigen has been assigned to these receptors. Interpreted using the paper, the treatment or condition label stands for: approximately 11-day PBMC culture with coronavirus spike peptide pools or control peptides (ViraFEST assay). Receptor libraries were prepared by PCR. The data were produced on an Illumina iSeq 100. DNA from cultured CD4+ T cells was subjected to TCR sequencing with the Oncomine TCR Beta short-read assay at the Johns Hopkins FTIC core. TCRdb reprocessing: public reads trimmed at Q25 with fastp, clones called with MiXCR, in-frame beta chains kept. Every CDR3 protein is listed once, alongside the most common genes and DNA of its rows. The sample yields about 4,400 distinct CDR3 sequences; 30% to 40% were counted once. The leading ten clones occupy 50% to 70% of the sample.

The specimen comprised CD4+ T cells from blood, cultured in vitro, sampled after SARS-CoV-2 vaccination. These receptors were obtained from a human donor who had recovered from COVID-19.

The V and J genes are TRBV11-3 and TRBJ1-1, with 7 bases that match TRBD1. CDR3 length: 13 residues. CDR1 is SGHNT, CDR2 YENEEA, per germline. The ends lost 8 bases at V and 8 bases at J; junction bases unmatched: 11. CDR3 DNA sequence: TGTGCCAGCCTCTCGACCGGGACAGACGAAGCTTTCTTT. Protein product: CASLSTGTDEAFF.

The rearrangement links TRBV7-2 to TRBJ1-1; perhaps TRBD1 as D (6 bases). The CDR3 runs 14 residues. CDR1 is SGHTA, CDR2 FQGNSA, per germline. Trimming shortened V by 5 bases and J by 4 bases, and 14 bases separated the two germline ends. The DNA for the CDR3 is TGTGCCAGCAGCAACTCGGGGGGGGCCACTGAAGCTTTCTTT. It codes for CASSNSGGATEAFF.

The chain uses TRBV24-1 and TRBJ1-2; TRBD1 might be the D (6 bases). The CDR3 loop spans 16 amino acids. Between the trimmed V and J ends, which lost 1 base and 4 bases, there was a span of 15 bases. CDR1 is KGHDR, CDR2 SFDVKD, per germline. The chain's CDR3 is CATSDFGASGAYGYTF. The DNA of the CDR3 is TGTGCCACCAGTGATTTTGGAGCCTCGGGGGCCTATGGCTACACCTTC.